This T cell receptor (beta chain) is drawn from a study of blood T cell repertoires in COVID-19. The overall study: Acute-phase and convalescent COVID-19 samples originated in the United States, Italy and Spain. Sources were T cells, B-cell-depleted T cells, or PBMCs; the material itself was cDNA or gDNA.

Per the study methods: Reference gene primer amplification gave estimated nucleated cell counts. The assay was immunoSEQ multiplex PCR, and TCRdb's table has in-frame clones only and misses some. V, J and clone size reflect that table, while D and trimming were determined from the DNA. The sample yields 43,000 or so clones, about nine tenths seen once. The germline CDR1 and CDR2 sequences are LNHNV and YYDKDF (reference sequence). There are 18 residues in the CDR3. With V trimmed by 0 bases and J by 2 bases, 7 bases remained unmatched. Sequencing input: peripheral blood. V usage is TRBV15 and J usage is TRBJ2-3; 11 bases match TRBD2. This receptor was obtained from a man in his sixties with active COVID-19. This CDR3 is CATSREVAGGPHTDTQYF. CDR3 bases: TGTGCCACCAGCAGAGAGGTAGCGGGAGGGCCCCACACAGATACGCAGTATTTT.